These 5 T cell receptor beta chains were sequenced from one sample in a study of cytomegalovirus exposure and HLA in healthy donors. PCR employed 60 Vbeta and 13 Jbeta primers. Clones were sequenced by immunoSEQ multiplex PCR, and TCRdb holds only the in-frame ones, with some missing. The table shows 100,000 or so clones, with roughly 84% occurring only once. Sequencing used PBMCs. All receptors come from a man aged 18 to 30 in good health and CMV-seronegative.

The rearrangement joins TRBV9 to TRBJ1-2, with D perhaps TRBD1 (6 bases). The CDR3 is 11 amino acids. The ends were cut back, 4 bases at V and 6 bases at J, with 7 bases in the middle. Germline V gene lookup returns CDR1 SGDLS and CDR2 YYNGEE. CDR3 bases: TGTGCCAGCAGCACAGGGAATGGCTACACCTTC. Its protein product is CASSTGNGYTF.

This clone was counted a single time. The V gene is TRBV19, the J gene TRBJ1-3; D is unresolved. The CDR3 extends over 14 amino acids. The germline V and J ends were trimmed by 9 bases and 0 bases, with 12 bases remaining between them. CDR1 and CDR2 (germline): LNHDA, SQIVND (reference sequence). CDR3 amino acids: CASWLAHSGNTIYF. DNA of the CDR3: TGTGCCAGCTGGCTGGCACACTCTGGAAACACCATATATTTT.

The chain uses TRBV7-9 and TRBJ1-2; D not resolved. The CDR3 has 12 amino acids. Per the germline V gene, CDR1 is SEHNR and CDR2 is FQNEAQ (reference sequence). Trimming removed 1 base from V and 8 bases from J, with 8 bases in between. CDR3 sequence: CASSLERVGYTF. CDR3 DNA sequence: TGTGCCAGCAGCTTAGAGCGCGTGGGCTACACCTTC.

V usage is TRBV7-2 and J usage is TRBJ2-2; 7 bases are shared with TRBD1. CDR1 is SGHTA and CDR2 is FQGNSA in the germline V gene. With 5 bases clipped from V and 7 bases from J, the junction kept 7 bases outside the gene matches. The CDR3 totals 14 residues. The chain's CDR3 is CASSARGGVGELFF. The CDR3 coding sequence is TGTGCCAGCAGCGCTCGAGGGGGCGTCGGGGAGCTGTTTTTT.

This chain uses TRBV4-1 with TRBJ2-7; D is perhaps TRBD1 (5 bases). Trimming stripped 0 bases from V and 0 bases from J, with 9 bases between. This CDR3 region has 15 residues. The germline CDR1 and CDR2 sequences are MGHRA and YSYEKL. CDR3 amino acids: CASSQEAGISYEQYF. CDR3 coding DNA: TGCGCCAGCAGCCAAGAAGCAGGGATCTCCTACGAGCAGTACTTC.